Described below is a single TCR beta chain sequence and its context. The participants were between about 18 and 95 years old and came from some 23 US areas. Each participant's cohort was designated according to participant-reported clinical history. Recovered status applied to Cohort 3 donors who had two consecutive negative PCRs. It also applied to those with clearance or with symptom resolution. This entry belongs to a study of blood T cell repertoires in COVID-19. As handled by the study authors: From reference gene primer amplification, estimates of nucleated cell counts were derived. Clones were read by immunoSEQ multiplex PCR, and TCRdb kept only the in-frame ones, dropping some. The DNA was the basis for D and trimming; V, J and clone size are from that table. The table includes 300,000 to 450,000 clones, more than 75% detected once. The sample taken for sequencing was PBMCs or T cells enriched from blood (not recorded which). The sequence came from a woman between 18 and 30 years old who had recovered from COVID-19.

This CDR3 is CASSPGESNTEAFF. CDR3 coding DNA: TGCGCCAGCAGCCCCGGTGAGTCGAACACTGAAGCTTTCTTT. The V and J genes are TRBV5-1 and TRBJ1-1; D unclear. Trimming shortened V by 4 bases and J by 1 base, and 11 bases separated the two germline ends. The CDR3 extends over 14 amino acids. Germline loops: CDR1 SGHRS, CDR2 YFSETQ.